The next 21 T cell receptor beta chains were all read from a single sample in a study of blood T cells in healthy people across ages. With a J-beta primer mix and a sample-barcoded 5' primer, a second PCR ran about 7 to 12 cycles. Each CDR3 protein gets one entry after TCRdb re-called the 5' RACE reads with MiXCR. The data hold 2 million or so distinct CDR3 sequences, with around 50% observed a single time. The specimen sequenced was blood. These TCRs come from a woman between 35 and 50 years old in good health.

The V call is TRBV12-3 or TRBV12-4, the J call TRBJ2-5; 10 nucleotides line up with TRBD2. V shed 3 bases and J 3 bases; nucleotides not matched to a gene: 19. CDR3 length: 20 amino acids. This chain's CDR3 is CASSFQRGGSGGPSKETQYF. The CDR3 nucleotides read TGTGCCAGCAGTTTCCAAAGGGGAGGTAGCGGGGGGCCGAGTAAAGAGACCCAGTACTTC.

As regards this clonotype: A much larger clone sits a single nucleotide away, making a read error possible. The chain has TRBV4-3 and TRBJ2-7, with D perhaps TRBD1 (6 bases). Germline CDR1 is LGHNA and CDR2 is YSLEER. The CDR3 is 15 amino acids. CDR3 region: CASSQAAGVGYERYF. CDR3 DNA sequence: TGCGCCAGCAGCCAAGCGGCAGGGGTTGGCTACGAGCGGTACTTC.

This clonotype was counted only a few times. V is TRBV27 and J is TRBJ2-1; no firm D call. The germline CDR1 and CDR2 sequences are MNHEY and SMNVEV (reference sequence). V dropped 3 bases and J dropped 7 bases, with 16 bases sitting between them. This CDR3 is 15 amino acids long. The CDR3 reads CASSLGYGKENEQFF. For the CDR3, the DNA is TGTGCCAGCAGTTTGGGCTACGGAAAAGAGAATGAGCAGTTCTTC.

This clonotype was counted only a few times. J is TRBJ2-6 and V is TRBV4-2; weak D call: TRBD2 (5 bases). Germline CDR1 LGHNA, CDR2 YNFKEQ. V lost 0 bases and J lost 0, with 15 bases in between. The CDR3 has 19 residues. This chain's CDR3 is CASSQELLGRFSGANVLTF. The CDR3 region has the DNA TGTGCCAGCAGCCAAGAACTACTAGGGCGATTCTCTGGGGCCAACGTCCTGACTTTC.

With respect to this clonotype: Its ends do not fully match the called genes, so a read error is possible. The rearrangement uses TRBV6-6 and TRBJ1-2, with D hard to call. CDR3 length equals 16 residues. Looked up from germline, CDR1 is MNHNY and CDR2 is SVGAGI (reference sequence). Written as DNA, the CDR3 is TGTGCCTGCAGTTTATCTCGTAGGAGGGAGGGCTATGGCTACACCTTC. Encoded protein: CACSLSRRREGYGYTF.

The chain couples TRBV2 to TRBJ2-5; TRBD2 matches 7 bases. Matching the DNA end better, TRBJ2-7 makes the J call doubtful. The CDR3 has 15 residues. Germline CDR1 and CDR2: SNHLY and FYNNEI. The CDR3 protein is CASYERGPASGEQYF. In DNA, the CDR3 is TGTGCCAGCTACGAGCGGGGTCCCGCTTCCGGCGAGCAGTACTTC.

This clonotype was seen more than once but under ten times. The chain's CDR3 is CASSSPQTAQETQYF. CDR3 nucleotide sequence: TGTGCCAGCAGCTCCCCCCAGACAGCTCAAGAGACCCAGTACTTC. V usage is TRBV28 and J usage is TRBJ2-5; D perhaps matches TRBD1 (5 bases). This CDR3 is built from 15 residues. V lost 6 bases to trimming and J lost 2 bases, with 16 bases between them. Germline V gives CDR1 MDHEN, CDR2 SYDVKM.

J is TRBJ1-5 and V is TRBV9; 8 bases are shared with TRBD1. The CDR3 runs 15 residues. V shed 0 bases and J 9 bases; nucleotides not matched to a gene: 8. CDR1 is SGDLS and CDR2 is YYNGEE in the germline V gene. As DNA, the CDR3 is TGTGCCAGCAGCGTAGACGGACAGGGTGGGCGGCCCCAGCATTTT. The encoded protein is CASSVDGQGGRPQHF.

This clonotype has just one count. The rearrangement links TRBV20-1 to TRBJ1-5; possibly TRBD1 for D (5 bases). Germline V gene lookup returns CDR1 DFQATT and CDR2 SNEGSKA (reference sequence). V was trimmed by 6 bases and J by 7 bases, leaving 16 bases between them. The CDR3 contains 13 residues. The CDR3 DNA follows: TGCAGTGCGATAGACAGCGTAATCCAGCCCCAGCATTTT. Its protein is CSAIDSVIQPQHF.

This clonotype was recorded once. V is TRBV20-1 and J is TRBJ2-3; possibly TRBD1 for D (6 bases). Germline values: CDR1 DFQATT, CDR2 SNEGSKA (reference sequence). The length of the CDR3 is 12 residues. The CDR3 bases are TGCAGAAGAGGGAACAGGGCTGATACGCAGTATTTT. This codes for CRRGNRADTQYF.

This clonotype has a handful of counts. V gene TRBV3-1 combines with J gene TRBJ1-2; D uncertain. Trimming left V 2 bases short and J 5 bases short, with 6 bases between. This CDR3 has 12 residues. Germline V gives CDR1 LGHDT, CDR2 YNNKEL (reference sequence). Here the CDR3 reads CASSQFGYGYTF. The CDR3, as DNA: TGTGCCAGCAGCCAATTTGGTTATGGCTACACCTTC.

This rearrangement joins TRBV4-2 to TRBJ2-3; tentatively, D is TRBD1 (6 bases). Germline CDR1 reads LGHNA; CDR2 reads YNFKEQ. This CDR3 has 17 residues. Trimming left V 4 bases short and J 1 base short, with 18 bases between. The CDR3 sequence: CASSPLDGAGGTDTQYF. CDR3 nucleotides: TGTGCCAGCAGCCCCCTTGACGGGGCAGGGGGCACAGATACGCAGTATTTT.

This rearrangement joins TRBV7-2 to TRBJ1-2; 9 bases fit TRBD1. J lost 0 bases, V lost 3 bases, and 8 bases had no gene match. CDR3 length equals 17 residues. The germline CDR1 and CDR2 sequences are SGHTA and FQGNSA. CDR3 in amino acids: CASSFSGTGSTNYGYTF. CDR3 sequence (DNA): TGTGCCAGCAGCTTTTCCGGGACAGGGTCTACTAACTATGGCTACACCTTC.

The rearrangement joins TRBV4-1 to TRBJ1-5; no firm D call. Germline loops: CDR1 MGHRA, CDR2 YSYEKL. V was cut by 0 bases and J by 7 bases, with 16 bases left in between. This CDR3 comprises 16 residues. The chain's CDR3 is CASSQDPAGGYQPQHF. The CDR3 nucleotides are TGCGCCAGCAGCCAAGATCCCGCGGGAGGGTACCAGCCCCAGCATTTT.

The chain employs TRBV7-2 and TRBJ2-5; D is perhaps TRBD1 (6 bases). The germline V and J ends were trimmed by 6 bases and 4 bases, with 15 bases remaining between them. The CDR3 contains 14 residues. Germline V gene lookup returns CDR1 SGHTA and CDR2 FQGNSA. The CDR3 loop is CASRCRGSGETQYF. The CDR3, as DNA: TGTGCCAGCAGATGCAGGGGTTCGGGAGAGACCCAGTACTTC.

The V and J genes are TRBV4-3 and TRBJ2-3, with 8 bases fitting TRBD2. The CDR3 is 16 amino acids. The germline V gene has CDR1 LGHNA and CDR2 YSLEER. J gave up 5 bases and V 0 bases, and 7 bases lay outside the gene matches. CDR3 sequence (DNA): TGCGCCAGCAGCCAAGATCCGGCGGGGGGAAGAGATACGCAGTATTTT. Its protein product is CASSQDPAGGRDTQYF.

On this clonotype: At one end, the junction sequence differs from germline, possibly due to a read error. The gene calls are TRBV7-2 and TRBJ2-7; D remains ambiguous. The CDR3 spans 13 residues. Germline V gives CDR1 SGHTA, CDR2 FQGNSA. CDR3 sequence reads: CACSQWGSYEQYF. The CDR3 coding sequence is TGTGCCTGCAGCCAGTGGGGATCTTACGAGCAGTACTTC.

This clonotype was found once. The CDR3 DNA reads as TGTGCCAGCAGCCCGAGTCAGAGGACAGGGGAGAGGGGGCACAATGAGCAGTTCTTC. Translated: CASSPSQRTGERGHNEQFF. V gene TRBV21-1 combines with J gene TRBJ2-1; TRBD1, the table's D call, was not compared with the DNA. TRBV21-1 corresponds to a pseudogene. This CDR3 has 19 amino acids.

The chain carries TRBV9 and TRBJ1-1; D not resolved. The V gene's germline CDR1 is SGDLS and CDR2 YYNGEE. The CDR3 runs to 14 residues. Trimming shortened V by 0 bases and J by 5 bases, and 11 bases separated the two germline ends. CDR3 nucleotides: TGTGCCAGCAGCGTAGAGTCAACAGTAACTGAAGCTTTCTTT. Protein: CASSVESTVTEAFF. Looking up the rest from reference TRBV9 and TRBJ1-1 gives the full variable domain: DSGVTQTPKHLITATGQRVTLRCSPRSGDLSVYWYQQSLDQGLQFLIQYYNGEERAKGNILERFSAQQFPDLHSELNLSSLELGDSALYFCASSVESTVTEAFFGQGTRLTVV.

The chain is built from TRBV27 and TRBJ2-3, with D possibly TRBD2 on 5 matching bases. Deletions cut 0 bases from V and 2 bases from J, with 12 bases between. The V gene's germline CDR1 is MNHEY and CDR2 SMNVEV (reference sequence). The CDR3 is 16 amino acids. As DNA, the CDR3 is TGTGCCAGCAGTTTATCCGCGGACTTTATCACAGATACGCAGTATTTT. It encodes CASSLSADFITDTQYF.

This clonotype turned up a few times. The chain combines TRBV7-2 with TRBJ2-5; D possibly corresponds to TRBD2 (5 bases). V was pared by 4 bases and J by 1 base, with 10 bases between. The CDR3 totals 14 residues. Germline-derived CDR1 and CDR2 are SGHTA and FQGNSA. CDR3 residues: CASSSKRIQETQYF. In DNA form, the CDR3 reads TGTGCCAGCAGCTCCAAGCGGATCCAAGAGACCCAGTACTTC.